This record looks at one T cell receptor beta chain sequence and its context. Its antigen has not been determined. No much larger clonotype is one base removed from it; base qualities were not supplied. The entry originates in a study of a mutant IDH1 vaccine in newly diagnosed glioma (dated by TCRdb to the early 2020s). About the investigation overall: Eight vaccinations were administered to patients in weeks 1, 3, 5, 7, 11, 15, 19 and 23, corresponding to visits V03 through V10. Vaccination started 4-6 weeks after radiotherapy alone, or was given together with temozolomide cycles in the groups whose treatment included chemotherapy. The 32 treated patients were approximately 62% male and 37.5% female, with a mean age of approximately 40 years. Before enrollment, most patients had been given radiochemotherapy with temozolomide as standard therapy, while the rest had received either radiotherapy alone or temozolomide alone. Peripheral blood was collected at six visits: V03 (baseline), V05, V07, V10, V12 and V13. For exploratory analyses, approximately 23 treated patients had longitudinal TCRB deep sequencing done wherever samples were available. The investigation overall reported the following: Immune responses induced by the vaccine were seen in 90% to 95% of patients across multiple MHC alleles. Availability determined which PBMC samples were chosen for TCRB deep sequencing. No apparent relationship was observed between pseudoprogression and alterations in the top peripheral T cell clonotypes detected by TCRB sequencing. According to the authors, sample limitations meant that analyses of patient blood samples could not be reproduced.

The CDR3 runs 21 amino acids, cysteine and phenylalanine included. The only DNA kept is the CDR3, 63 bases in frame from the first base. Per the germline V gene, MGHRA is the CDR1 and YSYEKL is the CDR2. Between the V and J ends, shortened by 1 base and 2 bases respectively, the junction contains 26 bases. Library preparation used the immunoSEQ multiplex PCR assay. The hsTCRB Kit was used according to the manufacturer's protocol to amplify rearranged TCR beta chain sequences. An Illumina MiSeq was used to sequence the TCRB libraries. The published analysis was carried out like this. Demultiplexing, trimming and gene mapping were performed with the kit vendor's proprietary platform. What TCRdb holds here is the immuneACCESS table cut down to in-frame rearrangements. Part of the clones is not present; checked against another copy, under half of the missing clones reflect an unresolved V gene, and the others are unexplained. The DNA gave D and trimming, while V, J and clone size come from that table. This sample comprises over 55,000 clones, roughly 77% of them detected only once. 7.5% to 10% of the sample lies in the top ten.

Sample time point, as interpreted from the label and publication: week 23, last vaccination. Each vaccine dose, consisting of 300 ug of a 20-mer mutant IDH1 peptide in Montanide, was administered subcutaneously with topical imiquimod. All donors had newly diagnosed IDH1-mutant astrocytomas of WHO grade 3 or 4 that showed loss of nuclear ATRX. The samples were drawn from NOA16, a multicentre, single-arm, open-label phase I trial in Germany that tested a mutant IDH1 peptide vaccine in humans for the first time. The DNeasy Blood and Tissue Kit was used to extract genomic DNA from EDTA blood for TCRB sequencing.

The chain is assembled from TRBV4-1 and TRBJ2-2; the D region is possibly TRBD1 or TRBD2, each matching across 5 bases. This sequence originates from a woman aged 35 to 49 with glioma. Some clones in this sample may be carry-over from other donors' samples. The sequenced sample was PBMCs, obtained from a glioma patient whose treatment included an IDH1 peptide vaccine. The nucleotide sequence is given as TGCGCCAGCAGCCAAGTATCCCACTTTCCGGGGCACAGCCGAAACACCGGGGAGCTGTTTTTT. Its coded protein is CASSQVSHFPGHSRNTGELFF.